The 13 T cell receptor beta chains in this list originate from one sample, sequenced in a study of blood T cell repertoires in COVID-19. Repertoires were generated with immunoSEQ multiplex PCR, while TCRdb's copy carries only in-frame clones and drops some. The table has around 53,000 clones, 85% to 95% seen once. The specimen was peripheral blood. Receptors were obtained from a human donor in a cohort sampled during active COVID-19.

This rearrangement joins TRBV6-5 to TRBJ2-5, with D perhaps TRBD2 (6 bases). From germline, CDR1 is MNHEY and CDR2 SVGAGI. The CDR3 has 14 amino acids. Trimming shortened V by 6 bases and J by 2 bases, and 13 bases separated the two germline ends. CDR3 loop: CASRTGVAQETQYF. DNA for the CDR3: TGTGCCAGCAGAACGGGGGTGGCGCAAGAGACCCAGTACTTC.

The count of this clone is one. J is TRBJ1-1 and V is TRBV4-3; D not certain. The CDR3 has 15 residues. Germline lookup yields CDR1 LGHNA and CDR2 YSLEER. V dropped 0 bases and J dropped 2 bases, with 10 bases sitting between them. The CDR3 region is CASSQDRSGNTEAFF. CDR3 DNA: TGCGCCAGCAGCCAAGATCGTTCAGGAAACACTGAAGCTTTCTTT.

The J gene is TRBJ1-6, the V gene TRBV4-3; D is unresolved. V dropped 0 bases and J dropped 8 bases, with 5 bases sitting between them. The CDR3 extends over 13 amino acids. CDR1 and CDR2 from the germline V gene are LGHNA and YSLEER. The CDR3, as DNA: TGCGCCAGCAGCCAAGATCGAGATTCACCCCTCCACTTT. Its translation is CASSQDRDSPLHF.

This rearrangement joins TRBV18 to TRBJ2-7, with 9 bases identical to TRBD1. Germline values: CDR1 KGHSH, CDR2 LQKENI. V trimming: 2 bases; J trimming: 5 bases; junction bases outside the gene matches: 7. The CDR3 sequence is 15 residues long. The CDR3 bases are TGTGCCAGCTCACCAAGGGACAGGGCTTTCAACGAGCAGTACTTC. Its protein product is CASSPRDRAFNEQYF.

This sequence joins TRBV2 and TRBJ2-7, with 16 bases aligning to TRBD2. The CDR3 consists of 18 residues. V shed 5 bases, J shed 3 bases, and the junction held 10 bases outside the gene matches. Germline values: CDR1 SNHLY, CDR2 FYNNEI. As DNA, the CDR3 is TGTGCCAGCAGTCCTTACGGGACTAGCGGGAGGGGGGGCTACGAGCAGTACTTC. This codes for CASSPYGTSGRGGYEQYF.

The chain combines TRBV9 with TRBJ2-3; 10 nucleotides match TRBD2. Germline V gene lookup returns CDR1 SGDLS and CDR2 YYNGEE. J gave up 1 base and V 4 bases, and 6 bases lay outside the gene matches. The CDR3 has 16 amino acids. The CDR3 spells CASSLGLAEGTDTQYF. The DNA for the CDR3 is TGTGCCAGCAGCCTCGGACTAGCGGAGGGCACAGATACGCAGTATTTT.

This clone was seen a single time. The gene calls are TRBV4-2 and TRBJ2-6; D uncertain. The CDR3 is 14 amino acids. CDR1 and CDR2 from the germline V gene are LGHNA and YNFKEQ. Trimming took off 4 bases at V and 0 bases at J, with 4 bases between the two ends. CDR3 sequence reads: CASSPHSGANVLTF. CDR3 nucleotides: TGTGCCAGCAGCCCCCACTCTGGGGCCAACGTCCTGACTTTC.

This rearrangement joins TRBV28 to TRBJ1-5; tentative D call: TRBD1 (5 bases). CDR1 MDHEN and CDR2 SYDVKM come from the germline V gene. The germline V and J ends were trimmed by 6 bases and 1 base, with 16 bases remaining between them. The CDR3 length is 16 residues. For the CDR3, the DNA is TGTGCCAGCAGCCCCATGGAGGGGTTAAGCAATCAGCCCCAGCATTTT. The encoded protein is CASSPMEGLSNQPQHF.

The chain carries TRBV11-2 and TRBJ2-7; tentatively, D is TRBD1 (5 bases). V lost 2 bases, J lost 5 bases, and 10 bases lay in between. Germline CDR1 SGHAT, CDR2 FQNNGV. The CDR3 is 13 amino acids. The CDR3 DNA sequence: TGTGCCAGCAGCTTACGACAGAGCCACGAGCAGTACGTC. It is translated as CASSLRQSHEQYV.

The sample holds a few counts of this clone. The CDR3 spells CASSLGQGDQPQHF. The CDR3 coding sequence is TGCGCCAGCAGCCTTGGACAGGGTGACCAGCCCCAGCATTTT. The gene calls are TRBV5-1 and TRBJ1-5, with 8 bases fitting TRBD1. CDR1 SGHRS and CDR2 YFSETQ come from the germline V gene. This CDR3 is built from 14 residues. V lost 4 bases to trimming and J lost 7 bases; unmatched junction nucleotides: 7.

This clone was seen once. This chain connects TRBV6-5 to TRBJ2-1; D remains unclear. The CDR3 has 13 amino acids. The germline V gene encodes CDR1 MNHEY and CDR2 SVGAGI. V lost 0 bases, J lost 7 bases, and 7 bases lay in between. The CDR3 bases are TGTGCCAGCAGTTACTCATTCGGTAATGAGCAGTTCTTC. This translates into CASSYSFGNEQFF.

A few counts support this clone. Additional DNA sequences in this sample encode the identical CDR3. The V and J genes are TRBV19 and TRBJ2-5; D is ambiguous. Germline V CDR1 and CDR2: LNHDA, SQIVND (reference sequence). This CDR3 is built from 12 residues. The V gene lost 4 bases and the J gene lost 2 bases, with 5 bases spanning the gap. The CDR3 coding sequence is TGTGCCAGTAGTACAGGACAAGAGACCCAGTACTTC. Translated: CASSTGQETQYF.

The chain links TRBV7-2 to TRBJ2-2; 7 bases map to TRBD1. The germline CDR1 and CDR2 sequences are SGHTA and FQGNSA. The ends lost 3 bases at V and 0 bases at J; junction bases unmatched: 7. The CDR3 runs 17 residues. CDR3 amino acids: CASSFSSGTANTGELFF. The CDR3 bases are TGTGCCAGCAGCTTTAGTTCGGGGACAGCGAACACCGGGGAGCTGTTTTTT.